These T cell receptor beta chains were read from a single sample in a study of T cell responses to AZD1222 COVID-19 vaccine. The repertoire was sequenced with immunoSEQ multiplex PCR; TCRdb's copy has only in-frame clones and lacks some. The sample contains roughly 200,000 clones, just over 90% of which appear only once. Sequenced here: peripheral blood, sampled 28 days after the second dose of the MenACWY control vaccine. The receptor set was obtained from an adult who received the MenACWY meningococcal vaccine as a control. Both conserved end residues are part of each CDR3. A D gene is named only where the DNA matches it firmly. Some rows mark clone size as missing; the rest say once, few, many or name a class of expanded clone.

abundance | j_gene | d_gene | v_gene | CDR3aa | CDR3nt
- | TRBJ1-1 | TRBD1 | TRBV10-2 | CASRQGIHMNTEAFF | TGCGCCAGCAGACAGGGGATCCACATGAACACTGAAGCTTTCTTT
- | TRBJ1-4 | TRBD1 | TRBV9 | CASSPQAGGNEKLFF | TGTGCCAGCAGCCCCCAGGCAGGGGGAAATGAAAAACTGTTTTTT
few | TRBJ1-5 | - | TRBV24-1 | CATSDPTRGHNQPQHF | TGTGCCACCAGTGATCCCACAAGGGGCCACAATCAGCCCCAGCATTTT
few | TRBJ2-1 | - | TRBV18 | CASSTTPTNEQFF | TGTGCCAGCTCAACTACGCCGACCAATGAGCAGTTCTTC
- | TRBJ1-5 | - | TRBV7-8 | CASSLPNQPQHF | TGTGCCAGCAGCTTACCCAATCAGCCCCAGCATTTT
- | TRBJ2-5 | - | TRBV30 | CAWSRDNQETQYF | TGTGCCTGGAGCCGGGACAACCAAGAGACCCAGTACTTC
- | TRBJ2-1 | TRBD1 | TRBV24-1 | CATSDQSGTGSNEQFF | TGTGCCACCAGTGACCAATCCGGGACAGGGTCCAATGAGCAGTTCTTC
- | TRBJ2-1 | - | TRBV6-2/TRBV6-3 | CASSSERAWYNEQFF | TGTGCCAGCAGTTCCGAGAGGGCCTGGTACAATGAGCAGTTCTTC
- | TRBJ1-2 | - | TRBV21-1 | CASSKAEDEHRPINYGYTF | TGTGCCAGCAGCAAAGCAGAGGATGAACACAGGCCAATTAACTATGGCTACACCTTC
- | TRBJ1-1 | TRBD1 | TRBV28 | CASSPLEDRGRVWWGTEAFF | TGTGCCAGCAGTCCACTCGAGGACAGGGGGCGCGTTTGGTGGGGCACTGAAGCTTTCTTT
- | TRBJ1-1 | - | TRBV9 | CASSVKGNTEAFF | TGTGCCAGCAGCGTAAAGGGGAACACTGAAGCTTTCTTT
few | TRBJ1-2 | - | TRBV6-5 | CASIPQGGRDGYTF | TGTGCCAGCATTCCCCAGGGAGGGCGGGATGGCTACACCTTC
- | TRBJ2-1 | - | TRBV7-9 | CAIPSGTDEQFF | TGTGCCATCCCGTCCGGGACGGATGAGCAGTTCTTC
- | TRBJ1-2 | - | TRBV28 | CASRPRGQLKGGYTF | TGTGCCAGCAGGCCCCGCGGACAGCTCAAGGGAGGCTACACCTTC
- | TRBJ1-2 | - | TRBV12-5 | CASGLVGRKGYTF | TGTGCTAGTGGTTTGGTGGGCAGAAAAGGCTACACCTTC
- | TRBJ1-4 | TRBD1 | TRBV30 | CAWSRTGRHLTEKLFF | TGTGCCTGGAGCCGGACAGGCAGGCACCTCACAGAAAAACTGTTTTTT
- | TRBJ1-1 | - | TRBV5-1 | CASSLDSGNTEAFF | TGCGCCAGCAGCTTGGACAGTGGGAACACTGAAGCTTTCTTT
- | TRBJ1-1 | - | TRBV4-2 | CASSRNPTDSQLF | TGTGCCAGCAGCCGTAATCCTACTGACAGCCAACTCTTT
- | TRBJ2-1 | TRBD2 | TRBV10-2 | CASSEPGLAFYNEQFF | TGCGCCAGCAGTGAGCCGGGACTAGCCTTCTACAATGAGCAGTTCTTC
- | TRBJ1-6 | - | TRBV6-1 | CASSEPAGGETNSPLHF | TGTGCCAGCAGTGAACCGGCTGGGGGGGAAACAAATTCACCCCTCCACTTT
- | TRBJ2-7 | - | TRBV28 | CASSLSHFYEQYF | TGTGCCAGCAGCTTGAGCCATTTCTACGAGCAGTACTTC
- | TRBJ1-1 | - | TRBV27 | CASSFSPNTEAFF | TGTGCCAGCAGTTTCAGCCCGAACACTGAAGCTTTCTTT
- | TRBJ2-2 | - | TRBV27 | CASSLNRNTGELFF | TGTGCCAGCAGTCTCAATCGGAACACCGGGGAGCTGTTTTTT
- | TRBJ2-1 | - | TRBV2 | CASIGGSSYNEQFF | TGTGCCAGCATTGGGGGAAGCTCCTACAATGAGCAGTTCTTC
- | TRBJ1-6 | TRBD1 | TRBV7-9 | CASSLGAGGASPLHF | TGTGCCAGCAGCTTAGGGGCAGGGGGCGCTTCACCCCTCCACTTT
- | TRBJ2-5 | - | TRBV18 | CASSPQETQYF | TGTGCCAGCTCACCTCAAGAGACCCAGTACTTC
- | TRBJ2-2 | TRBD2 | TRBV25-1 | CASSEYDGGGPTGELFF | TGTGCCAGCAGTGAATATGACGGGGGAGGGCCTACCGGGGAGCTGTTTTTT
- | TRBJ1-3 | TRBD1 | TRBV4-3 | CASSQDRAGNTIYF | TGCGCCAGCAGCCAGGACAGGGCTGGAAACACCATATATTTT
- | TRBJ1-4 | TRBD1 | TRBV19 | CASRTGGEEKLFF | TGTGCCAGTAGGACAGGGGGCGAGGAAAAACTGTTTTTT
- | TRBJ2-7 | - | TRBV28 | CASSFEGLEQYF | TGTGCCAGCAGTTTCGAGGGTCTGGAGCAGTACTTC
- | TRBJ2-2 | - | TRBV6-4 | CASSRDGAAQNTGELFF | TGTGCCAGCAGCCGGGACGGAGCGGCCCAGAACACCGGGGAGCTGTTTTTT
- | TRBJ1-2 | TRBD1 | TRBV7-8 | CASSPKDRGLNYGYTF | TGTGCCAGCAGCCCCAAGGACAGGGGGCTAAACTATGGCTACACCTTC
- | TRBJ1-1 | - | TRBV7-3 | CASSLGSNTEAFF | TGTGCCAGCAGCCTAGGGTCGAACACTGAAGCTTTCTTT
- | TRBJ1-1 | - | TRBV5-6 | CASSLGLPLDGAFF | TGTGCCAGCAGCTTGGGTCTGCCCCTAGACGGAGCTTTCTTT
- | TRBJ1-1 | - | TRBV18 | CASSAMMAGNTEAFF | TGTGCCAGCTCGGCCATGATGGCGGGGAACACTGAAGCTTTCTTT
once | TRBJ1-1 | TRBD1 | TRBV28 | CASSLTDRDTEAFF | TGTGCCAGCAGTTTAACAGACAGGGACACTGAAGCTTTCTTT
- | TRBJ2-1 | - | TRBV7-9 | CASPPPLDNEQFF | TGTGCCAGCCCCCCCCCGCTGGACAATGAGCAGTTCTTC
- | TRBJ1-1 | TRBD1 | TRBV7-2 | CASSARRTGAAFF | TGTGCCAGCAGCGCAAGAAGAACAGGGGCGGCTTTCTTT
- | TRBJ1-5 | TRBD1 | TRBV29-1 | CSVEGTAGQPQHF | TGCAGCGTGGAGGGGACAGCGGGTCAGCCCCAGCATTTT
- | TRBJ2-6 | - | TRBV18 | CASSRDLGQNSGANVLTF | TGTGCCAGCTCACGAGACTTGGGGCAGAACTCTGGGGCCAACGTCCTGACTTTC
- | TRBJ1-2 | - | TRBV30 | CAWSVGGMDGYTF | TGTGCCTGGAGTGTAGGCGGAATGGATGGCTACACCTTC
- | TRBJ1-1 | - | TRBV5-1 | CASSAPGGSTEAFF | TGCGCCAGCAGTGCCCCCGGGGGTAGTACTGAAGCTTTCTTT
few | TRBJ1-2 | - | TRBV9 | CASSVSDGNYGYTF | TGTGCCAGCAGCGTCTCCGACGGTAACTATGGCTACACCTTC
- | TRBJ1-2 | - | TRBV15 | CATSRDKEVYGYTF | TGTGCCACCAGCAGAGATAAAGAGGTCTATGGCTACACCTTC
- | TRBJ2-2 | TRBD1 | TRBV5-1 | CATRQGHGELFF | TGCGCCACCCGACAGGGTCACGGGGAGCTGTTTTTT
- | TRBJ2-4 | TRBD1 | TRBV19 | CASSTTGGYAKNIQYF | TGTGCCAGTAGTACTACAGGGGGATACGCCAAAAACATTCAGTACTTC
- | TRBJ2-3 | - | TRBV2 | CASITDRTSLDTQYF | TGTGCCAGCATTACCGACAGGACATCCCTAGATACGCAGTATTTT
- | TRBJ2-1 | TRBD2 | TRBV30 | CAWRRRLAGVVYNEQFF | TGTGCCTGGAGACGAAGACTAGCGGGAGTTGTCTACAATGAGCAGTTCTTC
- | TRBJ1-2 | - | TRBV19 | CASTAQEVLGYTF | TGTGCCAGTACCGCACAGGAGGTACTAGGCTACACCTTC